This paragraph reports one TCR beta chain. The antigen remains undetermined. CDR1 SGHVS and CDR2 FQNEAQ come from the germline V gene. The CDR3 is 14 residues long. Between the trimmed V and J ends, which lost 5 bases and 2 bases, there was a span of 10 bases. The record originates from a study of shared clonotypes between healthy human individuals. General study results and limits: Tissues were not sampled, only blood, and their repertoires likely differ.

An assay was performed, and its level was deep. The genomic DNA of each subset was split evenly across several immunoSEQ plates. Measured with immunoSEQ multiplex PCR; TCRdb has only the in-frame clones, and not every one. The repertoire holds 2 million to 2.5 million clones, with approximately 94% as singletons. Sample: naive CD4+ T cells sorted from blood. Subset described: CD45RA+ positively selected. V and J are TRBV7-8 and TRBJ1-3; D uncertain. The sequence derives from a man aged 18 to 35 in good health. The CDR3 region is CASSPQSAGNTIYF. The DNA of the CDR3 is TGTGCCAGCAGCCCCCAAAGTGCTGGAAACACCATATATTTT.